Listed below are T cell receptor beta chains from one sample, sequenced in a study of identical twins. MiXCR, run by TCRdb on the 5' RACE reads, gives a single entry per CDR3 protein. The sample shows more than 600,000 distinct CDR3 sequences, 15% to 20% of them seen only once. In addition, the sample was reused for a study of T cells expressing NK-cell markers.

The sequenced material came from PBMCs. All receptors come from a young woman in good health. Each CDR3 is given with its conserved first and last residue. D genes are given only for firm matches. Some rows mark clone size as missing; the rest say once, few, many or name a class of expanded clone.

CDR3 protein: CSAYRTSTDGEQFF
CDR3 DNA: TGCAGTGCCTACCGGACTAGCACCGACGGTGAGCAGTTCTTC
J gene: TRBJ2-1
V gene: TRBV20-1
D gene: TRBD2
clone size: few

CDR3 protein: CAISTATVTSGANVLTF
CDR3 DNA: TGTGCCATCAGCACGGCTACGGTCACCTCTGGGGCCAACGTCCTGACTTTC
J gene: TRBJ2-6
V gene: TRBV10-3
D gene: -
clone size: few

CDR3 protein: CASSSVSAYEQYF
CDR3 DNA: TGTGCCAGCAGTTCAGTTAGCGCCTACGAGCAGTACTTC
J gene: TRBJ2-7
V gene: TRBV14
D gene: -
clone size: few

CDR3 protein: CASSSPGREETQYF
CDR3 DNA: TGTGCCAGCAGCTCGCCTGGCCGGGAAGAGACCCAGTACTTC
J gene: TRBJ2-5
V gene: TRBV6-2/TRBV6-3
D gene: -
clone size: many

CDR3 protein: CSARTSGHGWQYF
CDR3 DNA: TGCAGTGCTAGAACGTCGGGACATGGGTGGCAGTACTTC
J gene: TRBJ2-7
V gene: TRBV20-1
D gene: -
clone size: -

CDR3 protein: CASSRGLPSYEQYF
CDR3 DNA: TGTGCCAGCAGCCGCGGACTCCCCTCCTACGAGCAGTACTTC
J gene: TRBJ2-7
V gene: TRBV5-5
D gene: -
clone size: -

CDR3 protein: CASSGQVTDTQYF
CDR3 DNA: TGTGCCAGCAGCGGACAGGTCACAGATACGCAGTATTTT
J gene: TRBJ2-3
V gene: TRBV5-6
D gene: TRBD1
clone size: many

CDR3 protein: CASNTRTGEQFF
CDR3 DNA: TGTGCCAGCAATACCAGGACAGGCGAGCAGTTCTTC
J gene: TRBJ2-1
V gene: TRBV11-2
D gene: TRBD1
clone size: -

CDR3 protein: CSARTGTVNYGYTF
CDR3 DNA: TGCAGTGCTAGAACCGGGACCGTTAACTATGGCTACACCTTC
J gene: TRBJ1-2
V gene: TRBV20-1
D gene: -
clone size: few

CDR3 protein: CASGIVEAFF
CDR3 DNA: TGTGCCAGCGGAATCGTTGAAGCTTTCTTT
J gene: TRBJ1-1
V gene: TRBV2
D gene: -
clone size: -

CDR3 protein: CASSQIRGTEAFF
CDR3 DNA: TGTGCCAGCAGCCAAATCCGGGGCACTGAAGCTTTCTTT
J gene: TRBJ1-1
V gene: TRBV3-1
D gene: -
clone size: many

CDR3 protein: CASSLPAGGRGDTQYF
CDR3 DNA: TGTGCCAGCAGTTTGCCCGCGGGGGGGCGAGGAGATACGCAGTATTTT
J gene: TRBJ2-3
V gene: TRBV12-3/TRBV12-4
D gene: TRBD2
clone size: few

CDR3 protein: CATRLAGYNEQFF
CDR3 DNA: TGTGCCACCCGACTAGCGGGTTACAATGAGCAGTTCTTC
J gene: TRBJ2-1
V gene: TRBV6-2/TRBV6-3
D gene: TRBD2
clone size: -

CDR3 protein: CSAGTGGTYEQYF
CDR3 DNA: TGCAGTGCCGGGACAGGGGGGACCTACGAGCAGTACTTC
J gene: TRBJ2-7
V gene: TRBV20-1
D gene: TRBD1
clone size: -

CDR3 protein: CSARSYGPGELFF
CDR3 DNA: TGCAGTGCTAGATCTTATGGACCCGGGGAGCTGTTTTTT
J gene: TRBJ2-2
V gene: TRBV20-1
D gene: -
clone size: -

CDR3 protein: CASSPARGGAGQYF
CDR3 DNA: TGTGCCAGCAGCCCAGCTCGAGGGGGCGCCGGGCAGTACTTC
J gene: TRBJ2-7
V gene: TRBV7-2
D gene: TRBD1
clone size: -

CDR3 protein: CASSFKAADTQYF
CDR3 DNA: TGTGCCAGCAGTTTTAAAGCAGCAGATACGCAGTATTTT
J gene: TRBJ2-3
V gene: TRBV12-3/TRBV12-4
D gene: -
clone size: -

CDR3 protein: CASSQWPSIQEDTQYF
CDR3 DNA: TGTGCCAGCAGCCAATGGCCTAGCATTCAGGAAGATACGCAGTATTTT
J gene: TRBJ2-3
V gene: TRBV3-1
D gene: -
clone size: -

CDR3 protein: CASRNEGFAYNSPLHF
CDR3 DNA: TGCGCCAGCAGGAACGAGGGATTCGCCTATAATTCACCCCTCCACTTT
J gene: TRBJ1-6
V gene: TRBV5-1
D gene: -
clone size: -

CDR3 protein: CASSHGTAYNEQFF
CDR3 DNA: TGTGCCAGCAGCCATGGGACGGCTTACAATGAGCAGTTCTTC
J gene: TRBJ2-1
V gene: TRBV6-2/TRBV6-3
D gene: -
clone size: few

CDR3 protein: CASSLGFRYGYTF
CDR3 DNA: TGTGCCAGCAGTTTAGGATTCCGCTATGGCTACACCTTC
J gene: TRBJ1-2
V gene: TRBV12-3/TRBV12-4
D gene: -
clone size: few

CDR3 protein: CSALLQGGWGQPQHF
CDR3 DNA: TGCAGTGCTCTCCTCCAGGGAGGATGGGGACAGCCCCAGCATTTT
J gene: TRBJ1-5
V gene: TRBV20-1
D gene: -
clone size: few

CDR3 protein: CASSLLASGGTEAFF
CDR3 DNA: TGCGCCAGCAGCTTGCTGGCTTCGGGTGGCACTGAAGCTTTCTTT
J gene: TRBJ1-1
V gene: TRBV5-1
D gene: -
clone size: -

CDR3 protein: CAILSPGLAGYNEQFF
CDR3 DNA: TGTGCCATACTTAGCCCCGGACTAGCGGGCTACAATGAGCAGTTCTTC
J gene: TRBJ2-1
V gene: TRBV6-7
D gene: TRBD2
clone size: -

CDR3 protein: CSARPIDRATEAFF
CDR3 DNA: TGCAGTGCTAGACCCATAGACAGGGCCACTGAAGCTTTCTTT
J gene: TRBJ1-1
V gene: TRBV20-1
D gene: TRBD1
clone size: -

CDR3 protein: CASSQRVENEQFF
CDR3 DNA: TGTGCCAGCAGCCAAAGAGTGGAGAATGAGCAGTTCTTC
J gene: TRBJ2-1
V gene: TRBV7-6
D gene: -
clone size: -

CDR3 protein: CASRIENPPREGSYNEQFF
CDR3 DNA: TGTGCAAGTCGCATCGAAAACCCCCCGAGGGAAGGGTCCTACAATGAGCAGTTCTTC
J gene: TRBJ2-1
V gene: TRBV12-2
D gene: -
clone size: -

CDR3 protein: CASSLSGDSGNTIYF
CDR3 DNA: TGCGCCAGCAGCCTATCCGGGGACTCTGGAAACACCATATATTTT
J gene: TRBJ1-3
V gene: TRBV5-1
D gene: -
clone size: -

CDR3 protein: CASSPERGANVLTF
CDR3 DNA: TGTGCCAGCAGTCCGGAGAGGGGGGCCAACGTCCTGACTTTC
J gene: TRBJ2-6
V gene: TRBV7-9
D gene: -
clone size: -

CDR3 protein: CASSPGQGLSYEQYF
CDR3 DNA: TGCGCCAGCAGCCCGGGCCAAGGGCTCTCCTACGAGCAGTACTTC
J gene: TRBJ2-7
V gene: TRBV4-3
D gene: -
clone size: -

CDR3 protein: CASSLAGRTDYNEQFF
CDR3 DNA: TGCGCCAGCAGCTTGGCGGGACGGACGGACTACAATGAGCAGTTCTTC
J gene: TRBJ2-1
V gene: TRBV5-1
D gene: -
clone size: few

CDR3 protein: CASSQGQHYEQYF
CDR3 DNA: TGTGCCAGCAGTCAGGGACAGCACTACGAGCAGTACTTC
J gene: TRBJ2-7
V gene: TRBV12-3/TRBV12-4
D gene: TRBD1
clone size: -

CDR3 protein: CATSASGGYNEQFF
CDR3 DNA: TGTGCCACCAGTGCCAGCGGAGGCTACAATGAGCAGTTCTTC
J gene: TRBJ2-1
V gene: TRBV24-1
D gene: -
clone size: few

CDR3 protein: CASSYSEPGELFF
CDR3 DNA: TGTGCCAGCAGTTACTCGGAGCCCGGGGAGCTGTTTTTT
J gene: TRBJ2-2
V gene: TRBV6-5
D gene: -
clone size: -

CDR3 protein: CASTLVVEQFF
CDR3 DNA: TGTGCCAGCACTTTAGTCGTTGAGCAGTTCTTC
J gene: TRBJ2-1
V gene: TRBV5-5
D gene: -
clone size: -

CDR3 protein: CSVLPVSGGPRQYF
CDR3 DNA: TGCAGCGTTCTCCCCGTATCGGGAGGGCCGCGGCAGTACTTC
J gene: TRBJ2-7
V gene: TRBV29-1
D gene: TRBD2
clone size: -

CDR3 protein: CASRDNSYNEQFF
CDR3 DNA: TGCGCCAGTCGGGACAACTCCTACAATGAGCAGTTCTTC
J gene: TRBJ2-1
V gene: TRBV5-1
D gene: -
clone size: few

CDR3 protein: CASSSTGHGYTF
CDR3 DNA: TGTGCCAGCAGCTCGACAGGGCACGGCTACACCTTC
J gene: TRBJ1-2
V gene: TRBV7-2
D gene: TRBD1
clone size: few

CDR3 protein: CASGWRLAGGEQFF
CDR3 DNA: TGTGCTAGTGGTTGGCGACTAGCAGGGGGTGAGCAGTTCTTC
J gene: TRBJ2-1
V gene: TRBV12-5
D gene: -
clone size: -

CDR3 protein: CASRYGTGIYNEQFF
CDR3 DNA: TGTGCCAGCAGGTACGGGACAGGGATCTACAATGAGCAGTTCTTC
J gene: TRBJ2-1
V gene: TRBV12-3/TRBV12-4
D gene: TRBD1
clone size: few

CDR3 protein: CASSVTDGGDQPQHF
CDR3 DNA: TGTGCCAGCAGTGTGACCGACGGAGGAGATCAGCCCCAGCATTTT
J gene: TRBJ1-5
V gene: TRBV2
D gene: -
clone size: -

CDR3 protein: CSASGTSGEETQYF
CDR3 DNA: TGCAGTGCTAGTGGGACTAGCGGGGAAGAGACCCAGTACTTC
J gene: TRBJ2-5
V gene: TRBV20-1
D gene: TRBD2
clone size: few

CDR3 protein: CASNPQAFKGMGQFF
CDR3 DNA: TGTGCCAGCAACCCCCAGGCCTTTAAGGGAATGGGGCAGTTCTTC
J gene: TRBJ2-1
V gene: TRBV5-5
D gene: -
clone size: few

CDR3 protein: CASRVDRADTEAFF
CDR3 DNA: TGTGCCAGCAGGGTCGACAGGGCGGACACTGAAGCTTTCTTT
J gene: TRBJ1-1
V gene: TRBV2
D gene: TRBD1
clone size: -

CDR3 protein: CSASGEGSKETQYF
CDR3 DNA: TGCAGTGCTAGCGGAGAAGGATCAAAAGAGACCCAGTACTTC
J gene: TRBJ2-5
V gene: TRBV20-1
D gene: -
clone size: -

CDR3 protein: CASSPGWRTSGLSSYNEQFF
CDR3 DNA: TGTGCCAGCAGTCCCGGCTGGAGGACTAGCGGGCTGAGCTCCTACAATGAGCAGTTCTTC
J gene: TRBJ2-1
V gene: TRBV12-3/TRBV12-4
D gene: TRBD2
clone size: -

CDR3 protein: CAWSSGTTRETQYF
CDR3 DNA: TGTGCCTGGTCTAGCGGGACCACCAGGGAGACCCAGTACTTC
J gene: TRBJ2-5
V gene: TRBV30
D gene: TRBD2
clone size: -

CDR3 protein: CASSSLRGAKNIQYF
CDR3 DNA: TGTGCCAGCAGCAGTCTCCGGGGAGCCAAAAACATTCAGTACTTC
J gene: TRBJ2-4
V gene: TRBV7-2
D gene: -
clone size: -

CDR3 protein: CASSERVLPGELFF
CDR3 DNA: TGTGCCAGCAGTGAAAGGGTTTTACCCGGGGAGCTGTTTTTT
J gene: TRBJ2-2
V gene: TRBV2
D gene: -
clone size: -

CDR3 protein: CASSIGGGTGELFF
CDR3 DNA: TGTGCCAGCAGCATAGGGGGGGGGACCGGGGAGCTGTTTTTT
J gene: TRBJ2-2
V gene: TRBV7-8
D gene: -
clone size: -